A selection of T cell receptor beta chains follows, all from one sample in a study of blood T cell repertoires in COVID-19. The table came from immunoSEQ multiplex PCR; TCRdb's copy has only in-frame clones and leaves some out. This table holds 200,000 to 250,000 clones, about four fifths found once. Source material: PBMCs or T cells enriched from blood (not recorded which). The receptors shown here come from a woman aged 45-65 years who had been exposed to COVID-19. Both conserved end residues are part of each CDR3. D genes are given only for firm matches. Clone size is not always given. Where it is, it says once, few, many or a class for expanded clones.

CDR3 DNA	CDR3 protein	clone size	D gene	V gene	J gene
TGTGCCATCAGTGAGGCCAGGGTTTTCAACGAGCAGTACTTC	CAISEARVFNEQYF	-	-	TRBV10-3	TRBJ2-7
TGTGCCAGCAGCCAAGATCTGGGGGAGGGAGATACGCAGTATTTT	CASSQDLGEGDTQYF	-	TRBD2	TRBV14	TRBJ2-3
TGTGCCAGCAGTAGGGGGCCCGGGGACAATCAGCCCCAGCATTTT	CASSRGPGDNQPQHF	many	TRBD1	TRBV5-4	TRBJ1-5
TGTGCCAGCAGCTCCTCTCGGGGGGAAGTAGGGTATACTGAAGCTTTCTTT	CASSSSRGEVGYTEAFF	-	-	TRBV7-9	TRBJ1-1
TGTGCTAGTGGTCCCCCCGGGGAGCATGGCTACACCTTC	CASGPPGEHGYTF	-	-	TRBV12-5	TRBJ1-2
TGTGCCAGCAGTTTAGGACAGGGGGAAGCTTTCTTT	CASSLGQGEAFF	-	TRBD1	TRBV12-3/TRBV12-4	TRBJ1-1
TGTGCCAGTAGTGCCGGGACAGGGGGCACTGAAGCTTTCTTT	CASSAGTGGTEAFF	once	TRBD1	TRBV19	TRBJ1-1
TGTGCCAGCAGCGTACGACTAGCGGGGCCAGAGCAGTTCTTC	CASSVRLAGPEQFF	-	TRBD2	TRBV9	TRBJ2-1
TGCGCCAGCAGCCAAGAAGCCTGGGACAGGGGGTATGAGAACACTGAAGCTTTCTTT	CASSQEAWDRGYENTEAFF	-	TRBD1	TRBV4-1	TRBJ1-1
TGCGCCAGCAGCTCCCAGGGCACAGATACGCAGTATTTT	CASSSQGTDTQYF	-	-	TRBV5-1	TRBJ2-3
TGTGCCAGTAGTCCGGGGACGGCCGGTGGGGGGAAACTGTTTTTT	CASSPGTAGGGKLFF	-	-	TRBV19	TRBJ1-4
TGTGCCAGCTCACCCTCGCAGGGGAAGAACAATGAGCAGTTCTTC	CASSPSQGKNNEQFF	-	-	TRBV18	TRBJ2-1
TGTGCCAGTAGTATCGGTTCTCCCCTGTATGGCTACACCTTC	CASSIGSPLYGYTF	-	-	TRBV19	TRBJ1-2
TGTGCCATCAGTGGGAGGGAGGGCAATGAGCAGTTCTTC	CAISGREGNEQFF	-	TRBD2	TRBV10-3	TRBJ2-1
TGTGCCAGCAGCAGCACAGGGACCAGGCAGCCCCAGCATTTT	CASSSTGTRQPQHF	-	-	TRBV5-8	TRBJ1-5
TGTGCCAGCTCACGTGCAGTTAATGAAAAACTGTTTTTT	CASSRAVNEKLFF	-	-	TRBV18	TRBJ1-4
TGTGCCAGCAGTGGCCAATCAGGGGTCGCCGGTTCCGAGCAGTACTTC	CASSGQSGVAGSEQYF	-	-	TRBV6-1	TRBJ2-7
TGTGCCAGCAGCTTGCGGACTACCCTCTCCTACGAGCAGTACTTC	CASSLRTTLSYEQYF	-	-	TRBV5-6	TRBJ2-7
TGTGCCACCAGCAGAGATACTGGGCCGGTAGGTCTTGAAGCTTTCTTT	CATSRDTGPVGLEAFF	-	-	TRBV15	TRBJ1-1
TGTGCCAGCAGCCAAGTGCCGGGGGTTCGGGGTGGCTACACCTTC	CASSQVPGVRGGYTF	-	-	TRBV3-1/TRBV3-2	TRBJ1-2
TGTGCCAGCAGCCAGTGGCGGGGGGCCTCCTACGAGCAGTACTTC	CASSQWRGASYEQYF	-	TRBD2	TRBV14	TRBJ2-7
TGTGCCAGCAGACTGGCGGGGCCGCCGGATACGCAGTATTTT	CASRLAGPPDTQYF	-	-	TRBV7-2	TRBJ2-3
TGCGCCAGCAGCCCGGTACAGGGGATGAACACTGAAGCTTTCTTT	CASSPVQGMNTEAFF	many	TRBD1	TRBV5-1	TRBJ1-1
TGTGCCACCAGCAGTTACTTGAACACTGAAGCTTTCTTT	CATSSYLNTEAFF	-	-	TRBV15	TRBJ1-1
TGTGCCAGCAGTGGATCAGGGTTTAATTCACCCCTCCACTTT	CASSGSGFNSPLHF	-	-	TRBV2	TRBJ1-6
TGCAGCGTTGAGCTGGACAGCAAAATTGCTGAAGCTTTCTTT	CSVELDSKIAEAFF	few	-	TRBV29-1	TRBJ1-1
TGTGCCAGCTCACTACAGGCCATCGAGCCCCAGCATTTT	CASSLQAIEPQHF	many	-	TRBV18	TRBJ1-5
TGCGCCAGCAGCCCCGGGACTAGCGGCACAGATACGCAGTATTTT	CASSPGTSGTDTQYF	few	TRBD2	TRBV5-1	TRBJ2-3
TGTGCCAGCAGCTTGGCGGGGGCCCACAATGAGCAGTTCTTC	CASSLAGAHNEQFF	-	-	TRBV11-3	TRBJ2-1
TGTGCCACCAGCCCCCGGACAGAAGCTAATGAAAAACTGTTTTTT	CATSPRTEANEKLFF	few	-	TRBV15	TRBJ1-4
TGTGCCAGCAGCCAAGCGCGGGGCGGCACAGATACGCAGTATTTT	CASSQARGGTDTQYF	-	-	TRBV4-2	TRBJ2-3
TGTGCCAGCAGCTCTAAAACAGGGGGCGGTTCACCCCTCCACTTT	CASSSKTGGGSPLHF	-	TRBD1	TRBV7-2	TRBJ1-6
TGTGCCAGCAGCTTAGGGGGCAGGAGGGCTGAAAAACTGTTTTTT	CASSLGGRRAEKLFF	-	-	TRBV7-2	TRBJ1-4
TGTGCCAGCAGCCCGGACATAGAAGAGACCCAGTACTTC	CASSPDIEETQYF	-	-	TRBV5-4	TRBJ2-5
TGCGCCAGCAGCCTCGGGAAGGAATCGGCCGAGCAGTTCTTC	CASSLGKESAEQFF	-	-	TRBV10-2	TRBJ2-1
TGTGCCAGCAGTCCCTCAGGCGCCGGGCTGTTTTTT	CASSPSGAGLFF	few	-	TRBV12-3/TRBV12-4	TRBJ2-2
TGTGCCAGAAGCTCCCGGACTAGCGGGGGTACCTACGAGCAGTACTTC	CARSSRTSGGTYEQYF	-	-	TRBV7-5	TRBJ2-7
TGCAGCGTTGACTCTGACAGGGTCGGCTACACCTTC	CSVDSDRVGYTF	few	TRBD1	TRBV29-1	TRBJ1-2
TGTGCCAGCAGCGTGGACAGGATGAATGAGCAGTTCTTC	CASSVDRMNEQFF	-	TRBD1	TRBV9	TRBJ2-1
TGTGCCAGCAGACAGGGGGGCGCAGATACGCAGTATTTT	CASRQGGADTQYF	-	TRBD1	TRBV3-1/TRBV3-2	TRBJ2-3
TGTGCCAGCAGCGTAGGTCCAGGGAGGACCGGGGAGCTGTTTTTT	CASSVGPGRTGELFF	-	-	TRBV9	TRBJ2-2
TGTGCCAGCTCCCAGACCGACAGCTACTCTGGAAACACCATATATTTT	CASSQTDSYSGNTIYF	-	-	TRBV18	TRBJ1-3
TGTGCCAGCAGCTTAGCGAAGCCCTTCCAAGAGACCCAGTACTTC	CASSLAKPFQETQYF	-	-	TRBV7-9	TRBJ2-5
TGTGCCAGCAGCTTAGCGCTCAGGGGAAACACTGAAGCTTTCTTT	CASSLALRGNTEAFF	few	-	TRBV11-1	TRBJ1-1
TGCGCCAGCAGTGTCGACAGCAACTATGGCTACACCTTC	CASSVDSNYGYTF	few	-	TRBV10-1	TRBJ1-2
TGCGCCAGCAGCTCCACGGGGGGGCGGAATGAGCAGTTCTTC	CASSSTGGRNEQFF	-	TRBD2	TRBV5-1	TRBJ2-1
TGTGCCAGCAGCGAGTCTAAAAACATTCAGTACTTC	CASSESKNIQYF	-	-	TRBV12-3/TRBV12-4	TRBJ2-4
TGCGCCAGCAGCCAAGGGGCGGGGGGAGAGGACTATGGCTACACCTTC	CASSQGAGGEDYGYTF	few	-	TRBV4-1	TRBJ1-2